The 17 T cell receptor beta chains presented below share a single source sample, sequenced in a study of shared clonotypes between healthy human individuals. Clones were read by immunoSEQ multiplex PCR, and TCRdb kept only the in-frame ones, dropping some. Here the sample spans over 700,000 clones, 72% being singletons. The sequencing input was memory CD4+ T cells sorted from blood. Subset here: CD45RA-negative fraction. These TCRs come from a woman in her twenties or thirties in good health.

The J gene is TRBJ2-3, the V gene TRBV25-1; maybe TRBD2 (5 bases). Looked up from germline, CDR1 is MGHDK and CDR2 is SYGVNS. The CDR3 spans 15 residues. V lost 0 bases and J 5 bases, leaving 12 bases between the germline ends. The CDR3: CASSEYGAGIDTQYF. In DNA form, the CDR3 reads TGTGCCAGCAGTGAATACGGCGCGGGTATAGATACGCAGTATTTT.

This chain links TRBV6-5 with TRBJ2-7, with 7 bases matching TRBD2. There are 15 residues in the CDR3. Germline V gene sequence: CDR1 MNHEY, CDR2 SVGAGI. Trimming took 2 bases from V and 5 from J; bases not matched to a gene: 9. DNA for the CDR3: TGTGCCAGCAGTTACCGGGCTAGCGGCACGGACGAGCAGTACTTC. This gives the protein CASSYRASGTDEQYF.

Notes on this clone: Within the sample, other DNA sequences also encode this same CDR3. The CDR3 DNA sequence: TGCGCCAGCAGCTTGGGACAGGGGAGGACTGAAGCTTTCTTT. This codes for CASSLGQGRTEAFF. The chain joins TRBV5-1 to TRBJ1-1; 8 bases map to TRBD1. V was clipped by 0 bases and J by 5 bases; unmatched bases: 3. The CDR3 loop spans 14 amino acids. The V gene's germline CDR1 is SGHRS and CDR2 YFSETQ.

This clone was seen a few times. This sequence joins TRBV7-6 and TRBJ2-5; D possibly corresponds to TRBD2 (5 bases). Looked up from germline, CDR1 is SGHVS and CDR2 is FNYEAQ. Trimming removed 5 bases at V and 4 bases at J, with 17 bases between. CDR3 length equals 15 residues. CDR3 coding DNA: TGTGCCAGCAGCCCTCCCGGACTCCAAGGAGAGACCCAGTACTTC. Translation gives CASSPPGLQGETQYF.

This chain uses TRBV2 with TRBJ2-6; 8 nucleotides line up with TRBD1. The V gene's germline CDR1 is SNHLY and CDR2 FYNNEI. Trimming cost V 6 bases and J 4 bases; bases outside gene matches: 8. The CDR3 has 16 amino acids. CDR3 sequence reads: CASRGDRLIGANVLTF. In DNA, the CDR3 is TGTGCCAGCAGGGGGGACAGGTTAATAGGGGCCAACGTCCTGACTTTC. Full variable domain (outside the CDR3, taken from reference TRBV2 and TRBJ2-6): EPEVTQTPSHQVTQMGQEVILRCVPISNHLYFYWYRQILGQKVEFLVSFYNNEISEKSEIFDDQFSVERPDGSNFTLKIRSTKLEDSAMYFCASRGDRLIGANVLTFGAGSRLTVL.

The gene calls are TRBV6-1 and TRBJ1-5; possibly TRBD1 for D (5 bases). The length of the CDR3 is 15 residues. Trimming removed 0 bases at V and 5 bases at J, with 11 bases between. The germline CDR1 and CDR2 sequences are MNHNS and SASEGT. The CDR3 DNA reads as TGTGCCAGCAGTGAAGCCGCGTCGGGGCATCAGCCCCAGCATTTT. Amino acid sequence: CASSEAASGHQPQHF.

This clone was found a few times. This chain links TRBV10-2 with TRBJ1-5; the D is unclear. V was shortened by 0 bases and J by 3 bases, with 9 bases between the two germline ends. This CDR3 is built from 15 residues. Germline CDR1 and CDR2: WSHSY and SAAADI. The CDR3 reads CASSESDFHNQPQHF. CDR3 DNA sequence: TGCGCCAGCAGTGAGTCGGATTTCCACAATCAGCCCCAGCATTTT.

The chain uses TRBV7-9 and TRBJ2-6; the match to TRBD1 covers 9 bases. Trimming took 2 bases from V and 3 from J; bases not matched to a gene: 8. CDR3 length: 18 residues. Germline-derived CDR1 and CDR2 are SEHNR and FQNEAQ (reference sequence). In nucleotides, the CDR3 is TGTGCCAGCAGCTTAAAGGGACAGGGTATTGTTGGGGCCAACGTCCTGACTTTC. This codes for CASSLKGQGIVGANVLTF.

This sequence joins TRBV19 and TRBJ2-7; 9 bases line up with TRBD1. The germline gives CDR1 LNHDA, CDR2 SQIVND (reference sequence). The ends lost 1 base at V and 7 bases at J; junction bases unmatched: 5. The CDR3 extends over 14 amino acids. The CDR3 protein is CASSIVGQGGEQYF. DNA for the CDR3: TGTGCCAGTAGTATAGTGGGACAGGGAGGAGAGCAGTACTTC.

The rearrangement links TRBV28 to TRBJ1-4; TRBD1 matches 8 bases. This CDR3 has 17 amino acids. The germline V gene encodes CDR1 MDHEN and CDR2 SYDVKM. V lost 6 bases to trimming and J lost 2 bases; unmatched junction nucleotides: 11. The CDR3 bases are TGTGCCAGCAGGACGACAGGGGTGGGGGCGACTAATGAAAAACTGTTTTTT. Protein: CASRTTGVGATNEKLFF.

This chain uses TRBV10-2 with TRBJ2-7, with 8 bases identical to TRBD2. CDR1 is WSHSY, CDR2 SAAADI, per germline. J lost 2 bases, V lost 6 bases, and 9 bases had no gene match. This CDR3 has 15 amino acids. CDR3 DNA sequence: TGCGCCAGCAGCGACGTGGTGCGGGGGGCCTACGAGCAGTACTTC. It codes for CASSDVVRGAYEQYF.

CDR3 sequence: CASSGAATYGYTF. Written as DNA, the CDR3 is TGTGCCAGTAGTGGGGCGGCCACCTATGGCTACACCTTC. The chain employs TRBV19 and TRBJ1-2, with a tentative D call TRBD1 (5 bases). This CDR3 comprises 13 residues. V was clipped by 5 bases and J by 4 bases, with 11 bases between them. Germline assignment: CDR1 LNHDA and CDR2 SQIVND (reference sequence).

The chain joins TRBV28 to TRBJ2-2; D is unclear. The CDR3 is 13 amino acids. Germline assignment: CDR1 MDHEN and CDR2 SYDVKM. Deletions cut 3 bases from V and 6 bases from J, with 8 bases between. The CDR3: CASSFANAGELFF. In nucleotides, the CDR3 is TGTGCCAGCAGTTTCGCCAACGCCGGGGAGCTGTTTTTT.

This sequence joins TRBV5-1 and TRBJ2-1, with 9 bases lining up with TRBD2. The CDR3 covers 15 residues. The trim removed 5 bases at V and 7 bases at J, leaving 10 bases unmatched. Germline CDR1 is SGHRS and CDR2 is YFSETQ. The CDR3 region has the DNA TGCGCCAGCAGAACGGTAGCGGGAGAGGAGAATGAGCAGTTCTTC. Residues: CASRTVAGEENEQFF.

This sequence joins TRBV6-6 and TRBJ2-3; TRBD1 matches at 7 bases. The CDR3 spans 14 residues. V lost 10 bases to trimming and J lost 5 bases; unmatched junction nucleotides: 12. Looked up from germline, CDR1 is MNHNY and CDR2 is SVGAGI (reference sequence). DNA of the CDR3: TGTGCCACCATGGGACAGACCCCTGGAGATACGCAGTATTTT. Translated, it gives CATMGQTPGDTQYF.

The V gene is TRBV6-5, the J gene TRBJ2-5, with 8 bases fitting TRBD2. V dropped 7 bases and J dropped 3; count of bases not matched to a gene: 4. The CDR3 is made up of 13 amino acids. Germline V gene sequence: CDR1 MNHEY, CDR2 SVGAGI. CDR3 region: CASTTGGKETQYF. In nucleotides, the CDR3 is TGTGCCAGCACCACGGGGGGGAAAGAGACCCAGTACTTC.

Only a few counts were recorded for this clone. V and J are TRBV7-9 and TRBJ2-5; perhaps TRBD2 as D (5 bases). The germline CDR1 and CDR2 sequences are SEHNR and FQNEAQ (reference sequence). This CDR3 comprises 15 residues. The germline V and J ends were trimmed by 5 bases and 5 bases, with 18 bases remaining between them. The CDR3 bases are TGTGCCAGCAGCCCAATAGGACTCGATAGGGAGACCCAGTACTTC. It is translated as CASSPIGLDRETQYF.